Listed below are T cell receptor beta chains from one sample, sequenced in a study of cytomegalovirus exposure and HLA in healthy donors. Profiling relied on immunoSEQ multiplex PCR, and the TCRdb table lists in-frame clones only, not all of them. The top ten hold over 2% of the sample, which has about 190,000 clones, about 80% seen once. Input material: PBMCs. These receptor sequences come from a woman in her 30s in good health and CMV-seronegative. Both conserved end residues are part of each CDR3. A D gene is named only where the DNA matches it firmly. Size tells how often a clone was seen (once, few, many) or the class of an expanded clone, and some rows leave it out.

j_call d_call clone_size v_call cdr3_aa cdr3_nt
TRBJ1-1 TRBD1 few TRBV4-1 CASGIHPGGITEAFF TGCGCCAGCGGAATCCACCCAGGGGGCATCACTGAAGCTTTCTTT
TRBJ2-3 TRBD1 . TRBV4-3 CASSQEGTGGSTDTQYF TGCGCCAGCAGCCAAGAAGGGACAGGGGGCTCCACAGATACGCAGTATTTT
TRBJ2-7 . . TRBV4-3 CASSQQQDYEQYF TGCGCCAGCAGCCAACAGCAGGATTACGAGCAGTACTTC
TRBJ2-7 . . TRBV19 CASSLAVSSYEQYF TGTGCCAGTAGTCTTGCGGTAAGCTCCTACGAGCAGTACTTC
TRBJ2-5 TRBD1 . TRBV2 CASSFFGQGRLQYF TGTGCCAGCAGTTTTTTCGGACAGGGGAGGTTGCAGTACTTC
TRBJ2-5 TRBD1 once TRBV4-2 CASSQDLNPGQASETQYF TGTGCCAGCAGCCAAGATCTTAACCCGGGACAGGCTAGTGAGACCCAGTACTTC
TRBJ2-7 . . TRBV5-4 CASSPGGHNYEQYF TGTGCCAGCAGTCCCGGAGGGCACAACTACGAGCAGTACTTC
TRBJ1-1 . . TRBV7-6 CASSSGQNTEAFF TGTGCCAGCAGCTCGGGACAGAACACTGAAGCTTTCTTT
TRBJ2-2 . . TRBV4-3 CASSLQTGLNTGELFF TGCGCCAGCAGCCTCCAGACTGGCCTTAACACCGGGGAGCTGTTTTTT
TRBJ2-5 TRBD2 . TRBV19 CASSIWAAGAPQTQYF TGTGCCAGTAGTATTTGGGCAGCGGGGGCCCCCCAGACCCAGTACTTC
TRBJ2-2 . . TRBV18 CASSPPRSVRGELFF TGTGCCAGCTCACCACCGAGGTCAGTGAGAGGGGAGCTGTTTTTT
TRBJ2-3 . once TRBV4-1 CASSQQGSTDTQYF TGCGCCAGCAGCCAACAGGGTAGCACAGATACGCAGTATTTT
TRBJ2-1 TRBD1 . TRBV5-6 CASSLGQGVMYGDQFF TGTGCCAGCAGCTTGGGGCAGGGGGTGATGTACGGCGACCAGTTCTTC
TRBJ2-3 TRBD1 once TRBV5-4 CASSWETGDRTDTQYF TGTGCCAGCAGCTGGGAAACAGGGGACCGCACAGATACGCAGTATTTT
TRBJ2-1 TRBD1 . TRBV5-1 CASSYRDRVYNEQFF TGCGCCAGCAGCTACCGGGACAGGGTCTACAATGAGCAGTTCTTC
TRBJ2-2 TRBD1 . TRBV7-9 CASSLAGTGGRGELFF TGTGCCAGCAGCTTAGCCGGGACAGGGGGCAGAGGGGAGCTGTTTTTT
TRBJ2-7 TRBD1 . TRBV11-2 CASSLVTGVSYEQYF TGTGCCAGCAGCTTAGTCACAGGGGTCTCCTACGAGCAGTACTTC
TRBJ2-7 TRBD1 once TRBV4-1 CASSQAGQVRSEQYF TGCGCCAGCAGCCAAGCGGGACAGGTCAGGAGCGAGCAGTACTTC
TRBJ2-1 . . TRBV5-4 CASSFRRVSYNEQFF TGTGCCAGCAGCTTCAGGCGGGTCTCCTACAATGAGCAGTTCTTC
TRBJ2-1 TRBD2 . TRBV27 CASSSTSGRLDEQFF TGTGCCAGCAGTTCGACTAGCGGGAGACTCGATGAGCAGTTCTTC
TRBJ1-4 TRBD1 . TRBV7-8 CASSLVPQGANEKLFF TGTGCCAGCAGCTTAGTTCCCCAGGGGGCTAATGAAAAACTGTTTTTT
TRBJ2-7 . few TRBV27 CASAPLGGINEQYF TGTGCCAGCGCCCCCCTGGGAGGCATTAACGAGCAGTACTTC